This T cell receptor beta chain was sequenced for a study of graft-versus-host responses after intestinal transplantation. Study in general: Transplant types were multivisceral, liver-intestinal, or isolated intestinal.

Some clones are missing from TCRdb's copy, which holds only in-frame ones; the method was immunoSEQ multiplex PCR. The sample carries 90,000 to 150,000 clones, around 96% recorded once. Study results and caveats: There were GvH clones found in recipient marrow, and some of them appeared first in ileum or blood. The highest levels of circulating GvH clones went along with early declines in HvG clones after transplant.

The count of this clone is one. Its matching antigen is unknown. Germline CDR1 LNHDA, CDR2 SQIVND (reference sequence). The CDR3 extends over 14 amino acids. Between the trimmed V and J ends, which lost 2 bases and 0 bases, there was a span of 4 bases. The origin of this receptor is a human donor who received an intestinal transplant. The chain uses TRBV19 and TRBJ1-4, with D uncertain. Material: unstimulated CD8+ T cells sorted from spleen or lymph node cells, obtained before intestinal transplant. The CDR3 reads CASSIIPTNEKLFF. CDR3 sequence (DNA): TGTGCCAGTAGTATAATTCCAACTAATGAAAAACTGTTTTTT.